This T cell receptor beta chain came from a study of blood T cell repertoires in COVID-19 (dated by TCRdb to 2018 to 2021). With regard to the full study: Samples covering the acute and convalescent phases of COVID-19 were provided by collaborators in the United States, Italy and Spain. Samples were obtained from the ongoing ImmuneRACE study (first 160 participants) and from approximately 1,200 subjects provided by 6 global collaborators. A de-identified subject ID, COVID-19 status, age in years and sex were almost always included in the sample metadata. The material from the prospective study consisted of cDNA or gDNA derived from T cells, B-cell-depleted T cells, or PBMCs. Deeply sampled blood TCRbeta repertoires from subjects exposed to, actively infected with, or recovered from COVID-19 were included in the dataset. A freely available public database, intended as a resource for researchers studying the immune response to SARS-CoV-2, is where the repertoires were released. Where available, HLA class I and class II types were taken from metadata supplied by the sample provider and were not determined by assay-based typing.

The immunoSEQ Assay, a bias-controlled multiplex PCR, was used to amplify TCRbeta CDR3 regions from genomic DNA. The published analysis was carried out like this. The number of nucleated cells in each sample was estimated by amplification of reference gene primers within the assay. To quantify the absolute abundance of each unique TCRbeta CDR3 rearrangement, sequence reads were collapsed and filtered. For each sample, productive Simpson clonality was calculated as the square root of Simpson's diversity index across productive rearrangements. This immuneACCESS table, as held by TCRdb, lists in-frame sequences with V and J called but not all clones. Of the missing ones, under half trace to an unresolved V gene in checked studies; the others have no known cause. V and J calls and clone size are given by that table; D and trimming were obtained from the DNA. Present in this sample are around 150,000 clones, approximately 83% of which were seen just once. The ten largest clones represent about 5% of the sample.

Here is what the overall study found, with its caveats: The quantity of clinical and demographic metadata differed by source and by participant and was supplied without curation.

The junction shows trimming of 5 bases on V and 1 base on J, and the gene matches do not reach 5 bases of it. The CDR3 numbers 15 residues from cysteine through phenylalanine. Of the read, only the CDR3 DNA is kept; its 45 bases are in frame from base 1. From a lookup of the germline V gene, CDR1 and CDR2 are SGHTA and FQGNSA. Participants in the prospective study were aged about 18 to 95 years, lived in approximately 26 United States geographic areas, and enrolled through a virtual design. Cohort assignment in the prospective study relied on participant-reported clinical history from a screening survey and a study questionnaire. Exposed participants had been in contact, within 2 weeks of entering the study, with a person who had a PCR-confirmed or clinician-diagnosed case of COVID-19. In the prospective study, mobile phlebotomists collected whole blood, serum and a nasopharyngeal or oropharyngeal swab from each participant. Prospective study participants could optionally give additional blood draws and questionnaires over an approximately 2-month period. Before DNA extraction, prospective study blood samples were shipped either frozen or at room temperature.

This clone was counted between two and nine times. What this receptor recognizes is not known. Base quality data are lacking; no much larger clone is found one base away. The chain employs TRBV7-2 and TRBJ1-5, with TRBD1 matching 7 junction bases. The sequenced sample consisted of PBMCs or T cells enriched from blood (not recorded which). The sequence was obtained from a man between 65 and 79 years old who had been exposed to COVID-19. The sequence in DNA is TGTGCCAGCAGCCCGACAGGGAAAAGCAATCAGCCCCAGCATTTT. Translated, it reads CASSPTGKSNQPQHF.